What follows is one T cell receptor beta chain and its context. Antigen specificity is unknown. The PCR made use of 60 Vbeta and 13 Jbeta primers. The method was immunoSEQ multiplex PCR; TCRdb's version includes in-frame clones alone and lacks a portion of them. The sample records roughly 190,000 clones, more than 75% being singletons. CDR3 size: 16 residues. The V and J ends lost 2 bases and 7 bases, in that order; junction bases with no gene match: 14. Germline loops: CDR1 SGHRS, CDR2 YFSETQ. These data are taken from a study of cytomegalovirus exposure and HLA in healthy donors. Study as a whole: An analysis done earlier identified more than 100 million unique TCR beta sequences from approximately 180 million T cells.

Broader study findings: A later look showed TCR association rates differing by HLA locus, highest for DRB1 and lowest for HLA-C.

The specimen was PBMCs. The V call is TRBV5-1, the J call TRBJ1-2; 7 bases agree with TRBD1. This clonotype was sampled from a woman aged 18 to 35 in good health and CMV-seronegative. CDR3: CASSLMTGSIFRGYTF. The CDR3 nucleotides are TGCGCCAGCAGCTTAATGACAGGGAGTATCTTCCGTGGCTACACCTTC.